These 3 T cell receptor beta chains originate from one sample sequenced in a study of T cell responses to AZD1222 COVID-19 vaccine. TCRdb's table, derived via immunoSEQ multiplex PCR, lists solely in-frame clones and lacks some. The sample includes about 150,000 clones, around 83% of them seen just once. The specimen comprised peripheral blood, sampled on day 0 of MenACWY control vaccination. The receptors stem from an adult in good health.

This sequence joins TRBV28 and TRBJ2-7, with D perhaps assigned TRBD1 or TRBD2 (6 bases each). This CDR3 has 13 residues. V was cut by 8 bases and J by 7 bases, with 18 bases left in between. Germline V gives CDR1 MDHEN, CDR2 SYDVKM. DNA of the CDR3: TGTGCCAGCCGCCGGTCCGGGGGCGAGGAGCAGTACGTC. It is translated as CASRRSGGEEQYV.

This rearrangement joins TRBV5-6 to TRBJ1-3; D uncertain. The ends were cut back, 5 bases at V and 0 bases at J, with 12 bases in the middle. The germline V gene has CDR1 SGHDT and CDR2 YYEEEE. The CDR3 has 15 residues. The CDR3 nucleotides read TGTGCCAGCAGGTCCGGTCCACTCTCTGGAAACACCATATATTTT. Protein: CASRSGPLSGNTIYF. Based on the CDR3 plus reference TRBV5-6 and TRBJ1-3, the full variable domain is DAGVTQSPTHLIKTRGQQVTLRCSPKSGHDTVSWYQQALGQGPQFIFQYYEEEERQRGNFPDRFSGHQFPNYSSELNVNALLLGDSALYLCASRSGPLSGNTIYFGEGSWLTVV.

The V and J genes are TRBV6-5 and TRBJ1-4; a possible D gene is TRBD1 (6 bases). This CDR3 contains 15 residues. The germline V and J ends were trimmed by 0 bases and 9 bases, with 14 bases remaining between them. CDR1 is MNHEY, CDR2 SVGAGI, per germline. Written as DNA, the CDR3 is TGTGCCAGCAGTTACTCGAGGGGGGAAAGGCAAAAACTGTTTTTT. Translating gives CASSYSRGERQKLFF.